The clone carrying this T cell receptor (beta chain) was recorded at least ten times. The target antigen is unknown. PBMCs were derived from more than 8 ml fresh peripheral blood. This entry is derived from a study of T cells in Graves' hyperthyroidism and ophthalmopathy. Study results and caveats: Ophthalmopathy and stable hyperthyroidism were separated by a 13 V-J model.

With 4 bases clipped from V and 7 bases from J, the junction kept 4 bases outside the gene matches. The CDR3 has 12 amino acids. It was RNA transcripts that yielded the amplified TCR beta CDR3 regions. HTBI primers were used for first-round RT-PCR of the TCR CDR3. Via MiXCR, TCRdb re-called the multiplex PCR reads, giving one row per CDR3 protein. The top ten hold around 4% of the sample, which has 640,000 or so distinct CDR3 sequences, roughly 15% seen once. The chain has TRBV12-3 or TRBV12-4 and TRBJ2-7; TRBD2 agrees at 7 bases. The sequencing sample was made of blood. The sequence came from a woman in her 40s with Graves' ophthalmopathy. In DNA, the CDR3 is TGTGCCAGCAGTTATGGGGGAGGGGAGCAGTACTTC. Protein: CASSYGGGEQYF.